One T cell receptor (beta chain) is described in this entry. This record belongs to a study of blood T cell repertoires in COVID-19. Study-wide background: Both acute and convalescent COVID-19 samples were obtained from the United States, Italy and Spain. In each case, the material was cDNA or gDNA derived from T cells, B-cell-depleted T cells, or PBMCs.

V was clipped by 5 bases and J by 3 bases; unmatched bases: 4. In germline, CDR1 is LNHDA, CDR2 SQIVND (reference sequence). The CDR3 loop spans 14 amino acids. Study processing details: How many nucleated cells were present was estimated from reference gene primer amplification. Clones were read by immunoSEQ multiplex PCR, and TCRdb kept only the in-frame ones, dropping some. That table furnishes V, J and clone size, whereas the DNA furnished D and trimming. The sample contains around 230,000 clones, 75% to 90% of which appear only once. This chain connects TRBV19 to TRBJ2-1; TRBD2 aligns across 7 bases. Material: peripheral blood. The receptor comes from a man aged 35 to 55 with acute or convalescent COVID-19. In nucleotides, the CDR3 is TGTGCCAGTAGTTTACTAGCGTTCTACAATGAGCAGTTCTTC. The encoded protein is CASSLLAFYNEQFF.